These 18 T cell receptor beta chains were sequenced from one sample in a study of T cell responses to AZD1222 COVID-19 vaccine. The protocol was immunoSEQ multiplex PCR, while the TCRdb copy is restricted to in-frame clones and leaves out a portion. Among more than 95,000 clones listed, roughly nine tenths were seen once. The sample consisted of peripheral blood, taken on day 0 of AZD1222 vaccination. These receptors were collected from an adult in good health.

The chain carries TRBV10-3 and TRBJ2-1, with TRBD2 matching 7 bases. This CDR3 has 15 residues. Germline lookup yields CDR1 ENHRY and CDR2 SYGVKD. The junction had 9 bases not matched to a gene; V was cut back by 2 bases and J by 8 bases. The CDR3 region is CAISEVSGGMDEQFF. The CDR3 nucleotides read TGTGCCATCAGTGAGGTCTCGGGAGGAATGGATGAGCAGTTCTTC.

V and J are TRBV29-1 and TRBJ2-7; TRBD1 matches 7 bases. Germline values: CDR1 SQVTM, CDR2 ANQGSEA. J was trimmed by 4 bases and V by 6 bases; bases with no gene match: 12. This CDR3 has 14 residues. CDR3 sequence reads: CSVDGKGAGYEQYF. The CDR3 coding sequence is TGCAGCGTCGATGGGAAGGGGGCTGGATACGAGCAGTACTTC.

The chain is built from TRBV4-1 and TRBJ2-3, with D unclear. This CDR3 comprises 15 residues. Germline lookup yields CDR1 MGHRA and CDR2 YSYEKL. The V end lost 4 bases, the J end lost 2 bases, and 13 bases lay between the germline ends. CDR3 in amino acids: CASSPVAYNTDTQYF. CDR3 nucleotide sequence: TGCGCCAGCAGCCCCGTTGCCTACAACACAGATACGCAGTATTTT.

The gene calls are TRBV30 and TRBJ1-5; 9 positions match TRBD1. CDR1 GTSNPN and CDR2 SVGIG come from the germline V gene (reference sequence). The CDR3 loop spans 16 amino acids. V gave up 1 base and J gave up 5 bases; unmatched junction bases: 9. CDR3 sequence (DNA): TGTGCCTGGAGTGACCAGGGACAGGGTAGTTATCAGCCCCAGCATTTT. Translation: CAWSDQGQGSYQPQHF.

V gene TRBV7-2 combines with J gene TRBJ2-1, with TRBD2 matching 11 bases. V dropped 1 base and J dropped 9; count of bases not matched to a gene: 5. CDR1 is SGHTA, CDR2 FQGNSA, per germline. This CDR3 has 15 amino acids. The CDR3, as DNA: TGTGCCAGCAGCTTAGAACTAGCGGGAGATAGTGAGCAGTTCTTC. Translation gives CASSLELAGDSEQFF.

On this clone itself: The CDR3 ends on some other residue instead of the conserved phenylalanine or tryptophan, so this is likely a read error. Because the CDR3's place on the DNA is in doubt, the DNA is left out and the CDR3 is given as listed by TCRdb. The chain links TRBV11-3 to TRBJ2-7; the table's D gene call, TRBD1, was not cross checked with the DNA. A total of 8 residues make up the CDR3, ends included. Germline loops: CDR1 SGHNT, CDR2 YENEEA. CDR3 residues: CASSFRVR.

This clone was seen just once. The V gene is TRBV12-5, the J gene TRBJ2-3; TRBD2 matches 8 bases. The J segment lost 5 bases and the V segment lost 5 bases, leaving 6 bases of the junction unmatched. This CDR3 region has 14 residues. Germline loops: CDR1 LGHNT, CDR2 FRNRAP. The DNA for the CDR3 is TGTGCTAGTGGTCATGCGGGACTAGAAGATACGCAGTATTTT. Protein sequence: CASGHAGLEDTQYF. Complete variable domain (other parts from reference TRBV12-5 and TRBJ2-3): DARVTQTPRHKVTEMGQEVTMRCQPILGHNTVFWYRQTMMQGLELLAYFRNRAPLDDSGMPKDRFSAEMPDATLATLKIQPSEPRDSAVYFCASGHAGLEDTQYFGPGTRLTVL.

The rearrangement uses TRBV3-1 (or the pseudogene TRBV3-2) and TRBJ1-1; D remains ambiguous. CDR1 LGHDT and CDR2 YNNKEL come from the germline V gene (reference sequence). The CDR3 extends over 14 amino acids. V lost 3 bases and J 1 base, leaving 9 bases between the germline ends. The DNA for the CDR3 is TGTGCCAGCAGCCAGATTGGGTCGAACACTGAAGCTTTCTTT. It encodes CASSQIGSNTEAFF.

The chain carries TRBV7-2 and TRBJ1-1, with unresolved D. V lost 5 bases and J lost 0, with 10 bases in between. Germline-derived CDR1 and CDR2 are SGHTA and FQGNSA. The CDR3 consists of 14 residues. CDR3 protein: CASSPGGLNTEAFF. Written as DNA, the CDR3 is TGTGCCAGCAGCCCAGGAGGTTTGAACACTGAAGCTTTCTTT.

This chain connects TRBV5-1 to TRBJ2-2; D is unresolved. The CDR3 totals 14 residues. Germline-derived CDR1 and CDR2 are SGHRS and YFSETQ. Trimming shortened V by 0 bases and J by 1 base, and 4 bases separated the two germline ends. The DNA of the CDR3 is TGCGCCAGCAGCTTGGACGGGAACACCGGGGAGCTGTTTTTT. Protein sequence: CASSLDGNTGELFF.

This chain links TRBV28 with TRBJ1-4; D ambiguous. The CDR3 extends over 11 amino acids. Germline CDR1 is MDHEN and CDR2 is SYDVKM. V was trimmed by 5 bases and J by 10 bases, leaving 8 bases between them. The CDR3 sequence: CASSEAGKLFF. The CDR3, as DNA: TGTGCCAGCAGTGAGGCAGGAAAACTGTTTTTT.

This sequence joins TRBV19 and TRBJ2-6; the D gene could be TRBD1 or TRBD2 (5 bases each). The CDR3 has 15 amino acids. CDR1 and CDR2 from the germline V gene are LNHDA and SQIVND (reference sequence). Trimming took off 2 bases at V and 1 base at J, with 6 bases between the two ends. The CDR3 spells CASSIWGSGANVLTF. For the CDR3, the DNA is TGTGCCAGTAGTATATGGGGGTCTGGGGCCAACGTCCTGACTTTC.

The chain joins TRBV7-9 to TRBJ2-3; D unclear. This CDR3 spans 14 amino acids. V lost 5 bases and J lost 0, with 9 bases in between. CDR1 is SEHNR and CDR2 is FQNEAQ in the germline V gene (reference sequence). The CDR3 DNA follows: TGTGCCAGCAGCCGTGGGGTTAGCACAGATACGCAGTATTTT. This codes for CASSRGVSTDTQYF. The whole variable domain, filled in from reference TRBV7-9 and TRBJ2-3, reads DTGVSQNPRHKITKRGQNVTFRCDPISEHNRLYWYRQTLGQGPEFLTYFQNEAQLEKSRLLSDRFSAERPKGSFSTLEIQRTEQGDSAMYLCASSRGVSTDTQYFGPGTRLTVL.

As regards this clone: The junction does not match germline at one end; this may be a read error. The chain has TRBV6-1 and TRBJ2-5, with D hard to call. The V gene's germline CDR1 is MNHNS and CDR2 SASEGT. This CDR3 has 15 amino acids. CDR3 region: CASSEANRVQGTQYF. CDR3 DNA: TGTGCCAGCAGTGAAGCGAACCGGGTTCAAGGGACCCAGTACTTC.

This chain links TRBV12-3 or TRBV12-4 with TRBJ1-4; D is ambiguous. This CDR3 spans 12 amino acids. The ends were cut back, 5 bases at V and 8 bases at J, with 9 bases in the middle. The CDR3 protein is CASSPGLEKLFF. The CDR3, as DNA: TGTGCCAGCAGTCCCGGATTGGAAAAACTGTTTTTT.

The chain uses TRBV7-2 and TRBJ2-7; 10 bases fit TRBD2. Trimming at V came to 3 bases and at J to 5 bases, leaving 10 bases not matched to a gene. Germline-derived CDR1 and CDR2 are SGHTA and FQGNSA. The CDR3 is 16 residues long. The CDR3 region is CASSFQSGRAFHEQYF. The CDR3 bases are TGTGCCAGCAGCTTTCAAAGCGGGAGGGCCTTCCACGAGCAGTACTTC.

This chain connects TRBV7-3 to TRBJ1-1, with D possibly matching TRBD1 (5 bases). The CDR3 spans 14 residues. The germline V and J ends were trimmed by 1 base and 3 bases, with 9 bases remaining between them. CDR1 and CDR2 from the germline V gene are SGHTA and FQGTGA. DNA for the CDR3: TGTGCCAGCAGCTTAAAGTGGGGGGACACTGAAGCTTTCTTT. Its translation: CASSLKWGDTEAFF.

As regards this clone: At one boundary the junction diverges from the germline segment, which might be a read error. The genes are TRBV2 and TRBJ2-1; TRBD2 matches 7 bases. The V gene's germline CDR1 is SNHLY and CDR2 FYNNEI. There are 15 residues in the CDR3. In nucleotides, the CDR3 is TGTGCCAGCAGGGAAGCGGGAAGCTCCTACAATGAGCAGTTCTTC. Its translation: CASREAGSSYNEQFF.